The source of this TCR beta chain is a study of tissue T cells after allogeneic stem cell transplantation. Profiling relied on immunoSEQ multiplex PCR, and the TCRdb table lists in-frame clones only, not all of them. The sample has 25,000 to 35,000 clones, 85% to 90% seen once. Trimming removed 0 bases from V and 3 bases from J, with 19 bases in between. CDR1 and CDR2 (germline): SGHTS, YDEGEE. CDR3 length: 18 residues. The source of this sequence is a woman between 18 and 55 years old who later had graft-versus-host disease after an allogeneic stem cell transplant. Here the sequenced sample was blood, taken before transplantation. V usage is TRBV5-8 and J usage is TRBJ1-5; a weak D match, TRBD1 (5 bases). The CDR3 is CASSLGTLVWGVNQPQHF. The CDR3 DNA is TGTGCCAGCAGCTTGGGGACTTTGGTTTGGGGGGTCAATCAGCCCCAGCATTTT. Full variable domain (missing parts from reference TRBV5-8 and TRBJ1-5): EAGVTQSPTHLIKTRGQQATLRCSPISGHTSVYWYQQALGLGLQFLLWYDEGEERNRGNFPPRFSGRQFPNYSSELNVNALELEDSALYLCASSLGTLVWGVNQPQHFGDGTRLSIL.